The 8 T cell receptor beta chains reported below all come from one sample, sequenced in a study of CD8 T cells in ankylosing spondylitis. Points from the study as a whole: Blood of patients with ankylosing spondylitis appeared to be characterized by a TCR beta motif of fewer than 10 highly homologous variants.

Their specific antigens are unknown. TCRdb independently ran MiXCR on the 5' RACE reads; one entry per CDR3 protein. Among more than 400,000 distinct CDR3 sequences listed, approximately 5.3% were seen once. The sample consisted of blood, either unsorted or a sorted T cell fraction (not recorded which). The receptors were gathered from a male donor with ankylosing spondylitis.

This clonotype was recorded at least ten times. The J gene is TRBJ1-2, the V gene TRBV12-3 or TRBV12-4, with a possible D match to TRBD1 (6 bases). There are 16 residues in the CDR3. V was cut by 5 bases and J by 6 bases, with 22 bases left in between. CDR3 in DNA: TGTGCCAGCAGTCCCTGGGACACCCGGGCCCTTCATGGCTACACCTTC. Protein product: CASSPWDTRALHGYTF.

This clonotype was detected many times. V usage is TRBV7-9 and J usage is TRBJ1-2; tentatively, D is TRBD1 (5 bases). CDR1 SEHNR and CDR2 FQNEAQ come from the germline V gene (reference sequence). The CDR3 sequence is 13 residues long. Trimming took off 5 bases at V and 4 bases at J, with 11 bases between the two ends. The CDR3 DNA reads as TGTGCCAGCAGCGGGGGTTTCGGCTATGGCTACACCTTC. Translated, it gives CASSGGFGYGYTF.

Only a few counts were recorded for this clonotype. The chain joins TRBV12-3 or TRBV12-4 to TRBJ2-1, with TRBD2 matching over 9 bases. V trimming: 3 bases; J trimming: 10 bases; junction bases outside the gene matches: 13. CDR3 length: 16 residues. CDR3 sequence reads: CASSFGGGASKGEQFF. CDR3 bases: TGTGCCAGCAGTTTTGGCGGGGGGGCCTCTAAGGGAGAGCAGTTCTTC.

V and J are TRBV18 and TRBJ2-2; 13 bases agree with TRBD2. The CDR3 totals 18 residues. The V and J ends lost 4 bases and 5 bases, in that order; junction bases with no gene match: 10. Germline CDR1 is KGHSH and CDR2 is LQKENI. The CDR3 coding sequence is TGTGCCAGCTCACTTGGACTAGCGGGAGTATCGGGGACCGGGGAGCTGTTTTTT. This translates into CASSLGLAGVSGTGELFF. The variable domain in full, with the rest retrieved from reference TRBV18 and TRBJ2-2, is NAGVMQNPRHLVRRRGQEARLRCSPMKGHSHVYWYRQLPEEGLKFMVYLQKENIIDESGMPKERFSAEFPKEGPSILRIQQVVRGDSAAYFCASSLGLAGVSGTGELFFGEGSRLTVL.

This clonotype has a count of ten or more. This sequence joins TRBV10-3 and TRBJ1-5; D not certain. This CDR3 has 14 residues. Trimming left V 3 bases short and J 6 bases short, with 12 bases between. Germline loops: CDR1 ENHRY, CDR2 SYGVKD. The CDR3 DNA sequence: TGTGCCATCAGTGACCAACGGGATGGTCAGCCCCAGCATTTT. It yields the protein CAISDQRDGQPQHF.

This clonotype has at least ten counts. V is TRBV7-3 and J is TRBJ2-1; 8 bases are a match to TRBD1. CDR3 length equals 15 residues. CDR1 SGHTA and CDR2 FQGTGA come from the germline V gene. J lost 9 bases, V lost 1 base, and 8 bases had no gene match. The CDR3 reads CASSLIGQGISEQFF. Here the CDR3 DNA reads TGTGCCAGCAGCTTAATAGGACAGGGAATTAGTGAGCAGTTCTTC.

There are a few counts of this clonotype. The rearrangement joins TRBV28 to TRBJ2-5; D remains unclear. CDR3 length equals 14 residues. V was cut by 5 bases and J by 1 base, with 11 bases left in between. Germline V lookup: CDR1 MDHEN, CDR2 SYDVKM. DNA for the CDR3: TGTGCCAGCAGTCCCATGGGTGTCCAAGAGACCCAGTACTTC. Protein product: CASSPMGVQETQYF.

In its sample, this clonotype was seen many times. The chain combines TRBV6-1 with TRBJ1-3; no reliable D call. V lost 7 bases and J 1 base, leaving 11 bases between the germline ends. The germline V gene has CDR1 MNHNS and CDR2 SASEGT. The CDR3 runs 14 residues. In nucleotides, the CDR3 is TGTGCCAGCATGCCCAATGGATCTGGAAACACCATATATTTT. It yields the protein CASMPNGSGNTIYF.